Shown below are 30 T cell receptor beta chains from a single sample sequenced in a study of T cell repertoires in cytomegalovirus infection. Via MiXCR, TCRdb re-called the reads, giving one row per CDR3 protein. The profile shows approximately 70,000 distinct CDR3 sequences, under 5% of them singletons. Sequences were obtained from PBMCs. The receptors shown here come from a human donor in good health (CMV status not recorded). Some clones in this sample may be carry-over from other donors' samples.

The table lists this clonotype with many counts. The V call is TRBV7-2, the J call TRBJ2-5, with 8 bases aligning to TRBD1. Trimming removed 5 bases from V and 4 bases from J; junction bases left unmatched: 9. The CDR3 spans 15 residues. Germline CDR1 reads SGHTA; CDR2 reads FQGNSA. The CDR3 loop reads CASSASSGTGETQYF. CDR3 nucleotides: TGTGCCAGCAGCGCCTCTTCCGGGACAGGAGAGACCCAGTACTTC.

At least ten counts were recorded for this clonotype. The V gene is TRBV7-2, the J gene TRBJ2-7; D gene unclear. The CDR3 extends over 13 amino acids. Deletions cut 3 bases from V and 3 bases from J, with 9 bases between. Per the germline V gene, CDR1 is SGHTA and CDR2 is FQGNSA. CDR3 sequence (DNA): TGTGCCAGCAGCTTCCCCGGGTACTACGAGCAGTACTTC. This codes for CASSFPGYYEQYF. The variable domain in full, completed from reference TRBV7-2 and TRBJ2-7, reads GAGVSQSPSNKVTEKGKDVELRCDPISGHTALYWYRQSLGQGLEFLIYFQGNSAPDKSGLPSDRFSAERTGGSVSTLTIQRTQQEDSAVYLCASSFPGYYEQYFGPGTRLTVT.

The V and J genes are TRBV7-2 and TRBJ2-1, with D hard to call. Germline V lookup: CDR1 SGHTA, CDR2 FQGNSA. V lost 1 base and J 6 bases, leaving 13 bases between the germline ends. The CDR3 sequence is 15 residues long. The CDR3 is CASSLVPVGVNEQFF. In DNA form, the CDR3 reads TGTGCCAGCAGCTTAGTGCCGGTTGGGGTCAATGAGCAGTTCTTC.

This clonotype has at least ten counts. The J gene is TRBJ1-1, the V gene TRBV7-2, with 7 bases aligning to TRBD1. The CDR3 has 17 amino acids. The V gene end was trimmed by 5 bases and the J gene end by 8 bases; junction bases not matched to a gene: 20. The V gene's germline CDR1 is SGHTA and CDR2 FQGNSA. The CDR3, as DNA: TGTGCCAGCAGCCCGGGCCGGAGGGGGCTCCACGTTTTCGAAGCTTTCTTT. This encodes CASSPGRRGLHVFEAFF.

This clonotype was counted at least ten times. The rearrangement links TRBV7-2 to TRBJ2-7, with a tentative D call TRBD1 (5 bases). Trimming removed 1 base at V and 4 bases at J, with 14 bases between. Germline CDR1 is SGHTA and CDR2 is FQGNSA. The CDR3 extends over 15 amino acids. The DNA of the CDR3 is TGTGCCAGCAGCTTAGGTCCAGGGTGGTTGTACGAGCAGTACTTC. Translating gives CASSLGPGWLYEQYF.

The sample holds many counts of this clonotype. CDR3 bases: TGTGCCAGCAGCGCTACCGGGACAGGCAGAAACACCATATATTTT. This sequence encodes CASSATGTGRNTIYF. The rearrangement uses TRBV6-2 or TRBV6-3 and TRBJ1-3, with TRBD1 matching 8 bases. Germline V gene sequence: CDR1 MNHEY, CDR2 SVGEGT. The CDR3 spans 15 residues. The trim removed 6 bases at V and 5 bases at J, leaving 9 bases unmatched.

This clonotype was seen many times. This chain connects TRBV7-2 to TRBJ2-7; D might be TRBD1 (8 bases). Germline CDR1 is SGHTA and CDR2 is FQGNSA. The CDR3 totals 17 residues. V lost 1 base to trimming and J lost 4 bases, with 20 bases between them. The CDR3 DNA reads TGTGCCAGCAGCTTAGGACGGACAGGGAGGGGGTCTTACGAGCAGTACTTC. It specifies CASSLGRTGRGSYEQYF.

This clonotype was seen many times. This chain links TRBV20-1 with TRBJ1-1; 9 bases are a match to TRBD1. V dropped 5 bases and J dropped 4; count of bases not matched to a gene: 11. Germline V gene sequence: CDR1 DFQATT, CDR2 SNEGSKA (reference sequence). The CDR3 spans 15 residues. Written as DNA, the CDR3 is TGCAGTGCTTCATCCGGGACAGGGTCCATCACTGAAGCTTTCTTT. This encodes CSASSGTGSITEAFF.

This clonotype was recorded at least ten times. This chain links TRBV12-3 or TRBV12-4 with TRBJ2-2; D not resolved. This CDR3 is built from 17 residues. V was shortened by 6 bases and J by 3 bases, with 20 bases between the two germline ends. CDR3 amino acids: CASRPLGRRLHTGELFF. In DNA form, the CDR3 reads TGTGCCAGCAGGCCCCTGGGCAGACGGTTACACACCGGGGAGCTGTTTTTT.

This clonotype has just a few counts. CDR3 amino acids: CASKGDDPEAFF. The CDR3, as DNA: TGTGCCAGCAAAGGGGATGATCCTGAAGCTTTCTTT. The rearrangement joins TRBV12-3 or TRBV12-4 to TRBJ1-1, with D tentatively TRBD1 (5 bases). This CDR3 has 12 residues. Trimming stripped 7 bases from V and 6 bases from J, with 12 bases between.

This clonotype was found a few times. The chain recombines TRBV2 with TRBJ2-2; D not resolved. V lost 2 bases and J lost 8, with 3 bases in between. Germline CDR1 SNHLY, CDR2 FYNNEI. This CDR3 spans 11 amino acids. CDR3 nucleotides: TGTGCCAGCAGTGAACGGGGGGAGCTGTTTTTT. Residues: CASSERGELFF.

There are many counts of this clonotype. The chain has TRBV7-2 and TRBJ1-5; D is undetermined. The CDR3 length is 14 residues. Germline values: CDR1 SGHTA, CDR2 FQGNSA. The germline V and J ends were trimmed by 4 bases and 6 bases, with 13 bases remaining between them. The CDR3 protein is CASSSEGGSQPQHF. The CDR3 nucleotides read TGTGCCAGCAGCTCGGAGGGTGGGTCTCAGCCCCAGCATTTT.

There are many counts of this clonotype. The chain has TRBV7-6 and TRBJ1-3; no reliable D call. Deletions cut 5 bases from V and 2 bases from J, with 16 bases between. This CDR3 has 16 amino acids. CDR1 and CDR2 from the germline V gene are SGHVS and FNYEAQ. CDR3 sequence reads: CASSNALTDPGNTIYF. DNA of the CDR3: TGTGCCAGCAGCAACGCGCTCACGGATCCTGGAAACACCATATATTTT.

This clonotype was picked up many times. The rearrangement links TRBV19 to TRBJ1-1; unclear D gene. Germline CDR1 is LNHDA and CDR2 is SQIVND (reference sequence). The CDR3 contains 13 residues. Trimming left V 3 bases short and J 6 bases short, with 11 bases between. Here the CDR3 DNA reads TGTGCCAGTAGTATCCCAGGAGCCGCTGAAGCTTTCTTT. Protein product: CASSIPGAAEAFF.

The chain couples TRBV6-2 or TRBV6-3 to TRBJ2-4, with TRBD1 matching 7 bases. CDR1 and CDR2 from the germline V gene are MNHEY and SVGEGT. Germline trimming cut 8 bases from V and 4 bases from J; bases unmatched to any gene: 2. CDR3 length: 12 residues. CDR3 coding DNA: TGTGCCAGCGGGACAGAGAAAAACATTCAGTACTTC. Translating gives CASGTEKNIQYF.

This clonotype was found many times. The chain combines TRBV4-2 with TRBJ2-5, with D maybe TRBD2 (6 bases). Trimming cost V 1 base and J 1 base, with 19 bases left between them. The CDR3 loop spans 18 amino acids. The V gene's germline CDR1 is LGHNA and CDR2 YNFKEQ. This CDR3 reads CASSQVGFGGGIQETQYF. CDR3 DNA: TGTGCCAGCAGCCAAGTCGGCTTTGGGGGAGGTATCCAAGAGACCCAGTACTTC.

A remark on this clonotype: Because it lacks the conserved phenylalanine or tryptophan at the end, this CDR3 is likely a read error. The V gene is TRBV7-8, the J gene TRBJ1-5; D remains ambiguous. The germline V gene encodes CDR1 SGHVS and CDR2 FQNEAQ. The V end was cut by 1 base, the J end by 5 bases, with 6 bases between. CDR3 size: 13 residues. CDR3 amino acids: CASSLGQDQPQHS. For the CDR3, the DNA is TGTGCCAGCAGCTTAGGTCAGGATCAGCCCCAGCATTCT.

The sample holds many counts of this clonotype. One junction end does not reproduce the germline sequence, and a read error may be involved. The chain recombines TRBV4-1 with TRBJ1-4; 9 nucleotides align to TRBD1. The CDR3 contains 14 residues. The germline V gene has CDR1 MGHRA and CDR2 YSYEKL. CDR3 sequence (DNA): TGTGCCAGCAGTCTGGGGACAGGGCACGAAAAACTGTTTTTT. It is translated as CASSLGTGHEKLFF.

This clonotype was recorded at least ten times. The V call is TRBV7-2, the J call TRBJ2-1, with 11 bases lining up with TRBD1. The V gene end was trimmed by 5 bases and the J gene end by 7 bases; junction bases not matched to a gene: 7. Germline CDR1 and CDR2: SGHTA and FQGNSA. The CDR3 is made up of 15 amino acids. The CDR3 region is CASSPGQGDWNEQFF. DNA for the CDR3: TGTGCCAGCAGCCCGGGACAGGGGGATTGGAATGAGCAGTTCTTC.

This clonotype was seen many times. The gene calls are TRBV7-2 and TRBJ2-1; D is possibly TRBD2 (6 bases). Between the trimmed V and J ends, which lost 1 base and 5 bases, there was a span of 9 bases. The CDR3 loop spans 14 amino acids. The V gene's germline CDR1 is SGHTA and CDR2 FQGNSA. Written as DNA, the CDR3 is TGTGCCAGCAGCTTAGTGGGGGGAAACAATGAGCAGTTCTTC. Translation gives CASSLVGGNNEQFF.

This clonotype occurred many times. J is TRBJ1-1 and V is TRBV19; D unresolved. The CDR3 totals 13 residues. Germline V gives CDR1 LNHDA, CDR2 SQIVND (reference sequence). Deletions cut 4 bases from V and 1 base from J, with 7 bases between. CDR3 nucleotide sequence: TGTGCCAGTAGTAATCGGCGGAACACTGAAGCTTTCTTT. It is translated as CASSNRRNTEAFF. Together with reference TRBV19 and TRBJ1-1, the CDR3 gives the full variable domain: DGGITQSPKYLFRKEGQNVTLSCEQNLNHDAMYWYRQDPGQGLRLIYYSQIVNDFQKGDIAEGYSVSREKKESFPLTVTSAQKNPTAFYLCASSNRRNTEAFFGQGTRLTVV.

This clonotype was observed at least ten times. The chain has TRBV6-6 and TRBJ2-3; the D is unclear. Trimming removed 0 bases from V and 4 bases from J, with 11 bases in between. Germline lookup yields CDR1 MNHNY and CDR2 SVGAGI (reference sequence). The length of the CDR3 is 15 residues. The CDR3 DNA sequence: TGTGCCAGCAGTTACTCGACGGTCAGAGCAGATACGCAGTATTTT. Translated: CASSYSTVRADTQYF.

The chain joins TRBV28 to TRBJ2-1; 7 bases fit TRBD2. This CDR3 is built from 16 residues. The ends lost 2 bases at V and 7 bases at J; junction bases unmatched: 11. Germline lookup yields CDR1 MDHEN and CDR2 SYDVKM. Written as DNA, the CDR3 is TGTGCCAGCAGTTTAATTGCCGCGGGAGCAGGGAATGAGCAGTTCTTC. Translating gives CASSLIAAGAGNEQFF.

Many counts were recorded for this clonotype. The chain joins TRBV7-6 to TRBJ2-5; 10 bases are a match to TRBD2. Trimming took 6 bases from V and 2 from J; bases not matched to a gene: 0. CDR3 length: 13 amino acids. Per the germline V gene, CDR1 is SGHVS and CDR2 is FNYEAQ. The DNA of the CDR3 is TGTGCCAGCAGACTAGCGGGGCAAGAGACCCAGTACTTC. It yields the protein CASRLAGQETQYF.

This clonotype was recorded many times. This chain uses TRBV28 with TRBJ2-1; 11 bases agree with TRBD2. Germline lookup yields CDR1 MDHEN and CDR2 SYDVKM. The CDR3 runs 18 residues. The trim removed 6 bases at V and 4 bases at J, leaving 14 bases unmatched. Here the CDR3 DNA reads TGTGCCAGCAGCTCTCTCCCGTCGGTAGCGGGAGGGTACAATGAGCAGTTCTTC. Amino acids: CASSSLPSVAGGYNEQFF.

At least ten counts were recorded for this clonotype. V gene TRBV12-5 combines with J gene TRBJ2-7; no firm D call. V lost 5 bases and J lost 3, with 11 bases in between. This CDR3 contains 13 residues. Per the germline V gene, CDR1 is LGHNT and CDR2 is FRNRAP. As DNA, the CDR3 is TGTGCTAGTGGTAATGGACCCTACTACGAGCAGTACTTC. Protein product: CASGNGPYYEQYF.

This clonotype was observed a handful of times. The J gene is TRBJ1-1, the V gene TRBV19; D may be TRBD1 (5 bases). The CDR3 runs 16 residues. The ends were cut back, 8 bases at V and 1 base at J, with 20 bases in the middle. Germline V lookup: CDR1 LNHDA, CDR2 SQIVND (reference sequence). In nucleotides, the CDR3 is TGTGCCAGTTTGGGGGGAACAGCTAATCGGAACACTGAAGCTTTCTTT. Translating gives CASLGGTANRNTEAFF.

This clonotype was counted ten times or more. The chain recombines TRBV20-1 with TRBJ1-6; D ambiguous. Germline V gene sequence: CDR1 DFQATT, CDR2 SNEGSKA (reference sequence). The CDR3 has 14 residues. The V gene lost 3 bases and the J gene lost 5 bases, with 11 bases spanning the gap. Here the CDR3 reads CSASDPGDNSPLHF. The CDR3 DNA reads as TGCAGTGCTAGTGACCCCGGGGATAATTCACCCCTCCACTTT.

Ten or more counts support this clonotype. The J gene is TRBJ1-3, the V gene TRBV7-2; D is unresolved. Germline V lookup: CDR1 SGHTA, CDR2 FQGNSA. The CDR3 covers 15 residues. Trimming removed 4 bases at V and 0 bases at J, with 10 bases between. CDR3 in DNA: TGTGCCAGCAGCTCCAGTTCATCCTCTGGAAACACCATATATTTT. It translates to CASSSSSSSGNTIYF.

There are many counts of this clonotype. The CDR3 DNA reads TGTGCCAGCAGCCAAGATGACCGACCTGATACCTATGGCTACACCTTC. Translation gives CASSQDDRPDTYGYTF. This sequence joins TRBV4-2 and TRBJ1-2; D unclear. Germline assignment: CDR1 LGHNA and CDR2 YNFKEQ. V shed 0 bases and J shed 4 bases, with 15 bases lying between them. This CDR3 has 16 residues.